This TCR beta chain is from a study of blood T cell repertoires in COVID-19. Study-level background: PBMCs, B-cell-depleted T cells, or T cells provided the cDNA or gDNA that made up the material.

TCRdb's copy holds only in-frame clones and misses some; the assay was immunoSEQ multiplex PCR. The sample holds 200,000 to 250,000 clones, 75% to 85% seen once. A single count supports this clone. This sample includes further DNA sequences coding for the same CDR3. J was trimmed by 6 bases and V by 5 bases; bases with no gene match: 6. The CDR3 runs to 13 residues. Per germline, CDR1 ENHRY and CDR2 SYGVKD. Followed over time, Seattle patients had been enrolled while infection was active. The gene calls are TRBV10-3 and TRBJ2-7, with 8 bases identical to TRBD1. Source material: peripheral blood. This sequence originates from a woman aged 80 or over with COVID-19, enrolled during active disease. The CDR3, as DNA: TGTGCCATCAGTCTGGAACAGGGGGTCGAGCAGTACTTC. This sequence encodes CAISLEQGVEQYF.